This T cell receptor beta chain was found in a study of shared clonotypes between healthy human individuals. Study-wide background: The cohort had two women and a few men, ages 18 to 49.

The trim removed 3 bases at V and 8 bases at J, leaving 2 bases unmatched. The germline gives CDR1 SGHTA, CDR2 FQGTGA. The CDR3 sequence is 13 residues long. Each sample came from a Caucasian adult donor living in Nashville, Tennessee. General observations from the study: Expectations were that clonotype sharing among donors would be affected by sequencing depth.

About this clone: Its antigen remains unknown.

Assay: immunoSEQ multiplex PCR; the TCRdb copy retains only in-frame clones and omits some. The table lists some 1,100,000 clones, 75% to 85% of them singletons. The chain has TRBV7-3 and TRBJ2-1; 9 nucleotides match TRBD1. This TCR was sampled from a man aged 18 to 30 in good health. Some clones in this sample may be carry-over from other donors' samples. Specimen: memory CD4+ T cells from PBMCs. Subset of the sample: CD45RA-negative fraction. The CDR3 loop reads CASSFTGGYEQFF. The DNA of the CDR3 is TGTGCCAGCAGCTTCACAGGGGGCTATGAGCAGTTCTTC.